The rows below give T cell receptor beta chains drawn from one sample of a study of cytomegalovirus exposure and HLA in healthy donors. Some clones are missing from TCRdb's copy, which holds only in-frame ones; the method was immunoSEQ multiplex PCR. Its listing shows 200,000 to 250,000 clones. The sequencing sample was made of PBMCs. The receptors derive from a girl under 10 years old in good health and CMV-seropositive. Each CDR3 is given with its conserved first and last residue. The D gene is left open where the match is weak.

V: TRBV2
D: TRBD2
J: TRBJ2-1
CDR3: CASSEAGTSDEQFF
DNA: TGTGCCAGCAGTGAAGCGGGGACTAGTGATGAGCAGTTCTTC

V: TRBV5-1
D: TRBD2
J: TRBJ2-3
CDR3: CASSLSSGRAKDTQYF
DNA: TGCGCCAGCAGCTTGTCTAGCGGGAGGGCCAAAGATACGCAGTATTTT

V: TRBV10-3
D: TRBD2
J: TRBJ2-7
CDR3: CAITGTSSEQYF
DNA: TGTGCCATCACCGGGACTAGCTCCGAGCAGTACTTC

V: TRBV10-3
D: TRBD1
J: TRBJ2-4
CDR3: CAISEADRRFAKNIQYF
DNA: TGTGCCATCAGTGAGGCGGACAGGCGGTTCGCCAAAAACATTCAGTACTTC

V: TRBV7-9
D: TRBD2
J: TRBJ2-2
CDR3: CASSPGSTGGRTGELFF
DNA: TGTGCCAGCAGCCCCGGGTCAACGGGAGGGAGGACCGGGGAGCTGTTTTTT

V: TRBV7-2
D: TRBD2
J: TRBJ2-3
CDR3: CASSLEGGRTDTQYF
DNA: TGTGCCAGCAGCTTAGAGGGAGGGAGAACAGATACGCAGTATTTT

V: TRBV4-1
D: -
J: TRBJ1-2
CDR3: CASSQDRDAGAYGYTF
DNA: TGCGCCAGCAGCCAAGATCGAGACGCAGGGGCCTATGGCTACACCTTC

V: TRBV4-2
D: TRBD2
J: TRBJ2-7
CDR3: CASSQVAGETTYEQYF
DNA: TGTGCCAGCAGCCAAGTAGCGGGAGAGACTACTTACGAGCAGTACTTC

V: TRBV19
D: -
J: TRBJ2-7
CDR3: CATVTPGGVLHEQYF
DNA: TGTGCCACCGTGACACCCGGGGGAGTTCTCCACGAGCAGTACTTC

V: TRBV28
D: -
J: TRBJ1-5
CDR3: CASRPQENQPQHF
DNA: TGTGCCAGCAGACCGCAGGAAAATCAGCCCCAGCATTTT

V: TRBV18
D: TRBD1
J: TRBJ2-1
CDR3: CASTRQGINEQFF
DNA: TGTGCCAGCACACGACAGGGGATCAATGAGCAGTTCTTC

V: TRBV7-8
D: -
J: TRBJ2-3
CDR3: CASSFRLGGTDTQYF
DNA: TGTGCCAGCAGCTTTCGACTAGGTGGGACAGATACGCAGTATTTT

V: TRBV6-5
D: -
J: TRBJ2-7
CDR3: CASSYGRSSYEQYF
DNA: TGTGCCAGCAGTTACGGGAGGAGCTCCTACGAGCAGTACTTC

V: TRBV7-2
D: -
J: TRBJ2-7
CDR3: CASSLGMAGPRSRYEQYF
DNA: TGTGCCAGCAGCTTAGGGATGGCGGGACCAAGAAGCAGGTACGAGCAGTACTTC

V: TRBV7-3
D: TRBD1
J: TRBJ2-3
CDR3: CASSLMPPGQVTDTQYF
DNA: TGTGCCAGCAGCTTAATGCCCCCGGGACAGGTAACAGATACGCAGTATTTT

V: TRBV5-1
D: -
J: TRBJ2-5
CDR3: CASSKGVETQYF
DNA: TGCGCCAGCAGCAAGGGGGTGGAGACCCAGTACTTC

V: TRBV4-1
D: TRBD2
J: TRBJ2-5
CDR3: CASSHPREGPQETQYF
DNA: TGCGCCAGCAGCCACCCCCGGGAGGGCCCTCAAGAGACCCAGTACTTC

V: TRBV27
D: TRBD1
J: TRBJ2-5
CDR3: CASSLHGTGRYQETQYF
DNA: TGTGCCAGCAGTTTACATGGGACAGGGAGGTACCAAGAGACCCAGTACTTC

V: TRBV29-1
D: -
J: TRBJ2-7
CDR3: CSVASGSSYEQYF
DNA: TGCAGCGTTGCGAGCGGTAGCTCCTACGAGCAGTACTTC

V: TRBV29-1
D: TRBD1
J: TRBJ2-7
CDR3: CSVLQGNSYEQYF
DNA: TGCAGCGTTTTACAGGGGAACTCTTACGAGCAGTACTTC

V: TRBV2
D: TRBD1
J: TRBJ1-2
CDR3: CASKNRGPYGYTF
DNA: TGTGCCAGCAAAAACAGGGGACCCTATGGCTACACCTTC

V: TRBV9
D: -
J: TRBJ1-1
CDR3: CASSDNAQGTEAFF
DNA: TGTGCCAGCAGCGATAACGCACAGGGCACTGAAGCTTTCTTT

V: TRBV2
D: -
J: TRBJ2-5
CDR3: CASRDFLGGKEETQYF
DNA: TGTGCCAGCAGGGATTTCCTGGGGGGTAAGGAAGAGACCCAGTACTTC

V: TRBV6-1
D: TRBD1
J: TRBJ2-2
CDR3: CASSEDRGISTGELFF
DNA: TGTGCCAGCAGTGAGGACAGGGGGATAAGTACCGGGGAGCTGTTTTTT

V: TRBV21-1
D: -
J: TRBJ2-7
CDR3: CASSNAGLGNLYEQYF
DNA: TGTGCCAGCAGCAATGCAGGACTAGGAAATCTCTACGAGCAGTACTTC

V: TRBV5-1
D: -
J: TRBJ2-7
CDR3: CASSSPGPSSYEQYF
DNA: TGCGCCAGCAGCTCCCCAGGGCCGAGCTCCTACGAGCAGTACTTC

V: TRBV27
D: -
J: TRBJ1-4
CDR3: CASSFVGQGDEKLFF
DNA: TGTGCCAGCAGTTTTGTTGGGCAGGGCGATGAAAAACTGTTTTTT

V: TRBV7-9
D: -
J: TRBJ1-2
CDR3: CASSYRTDGYTF
DNA: TGTGCCAGCAGCTACCGGACAGATGGCTACACCTTC

V: TRBV7-2
D: -
J: TRBJ2-1
CDR3: CASSLRPLGDNEQFF
DNA: TGTGCCAGCAGCTTAAGGCCCCTAGGCGACAATGAGCAGTTCTTC

V: TRBV25-1
D: TRBD1
J: TRBJ2-3
CDR3: CATNKQGGPTDTQYF
DNA: TGTGCCACCAATAAACAGGGGGGACCCACAGATACGCAGTATTTT

V: TRBV2
D: -
J: TRBJ2-5
CDR3: CASSTHRSQETQYF
DNA: TGTGCCAGCTCCACCCACAGGTCCCAAGAGACCCAGTACTTC

V: TRBV27
D: -
J: TRBJ1-2
CDR3: CASSLSTSTGNYGYTF
DNA: TGTGCCAGCAGTTTATCGACCAGTACGGGGAACTATGGCTACACCTTC

V: TRBV27
D: TRBD2
J: TRBJ2-1
CDR3: CASSLQPSGNERFF
DNA: TGTGCCAGCAGTTTACAACCTAGCGGGAATGAGCGGTTCTTC

V: TRBV18
D: -
J: TRBJ1-5
CDR3: CASSPPGQPQHF
DNA: TGTGCCAGCTCACCGCCGGGTCAGCCCCAGCATTTT

V: TRBV2
D: -
J: TRBJ2-5
CDR3: CASDATAQETQYF
DNA: TGTGCCAGCGATGCTACAGCCCAAGAGACCCAGTACTTC

V: TRBV29-1
D: TRBD1
J: TRBJ2-7
CDR3: CSVARQGASYEQYF
DNA: TGCAGCGTTGCCCGACAGGGGGCCTCCTACGAGCAGTACTTC

V: TRBV27
D: -
J: TRBJ1-1
CDR3: CASSSGTKNTEAFF
DNA: TGTGCCAGCAGTTCCGGGACAAAGAACACTGAAGCTTTCTTT

V: TRBV5-4
D: -
J: TRBJ2-3
CDR3: CASRLDSTDTQYF
DNA: TGTGCCAGCCGTTTAGATAGCACAGATACGCAGTATTTT

V: TRBV28
D: TRBD1
J: TRBJ2-7
CDR3: CASSPPETGDGEQYF
DNA: TGTGCCAGCAGCCCCCCCGAGACAGGGGATGGCGAGCAGTACTTC

V: TRBV5-1
D: TRBD1
J: TRBJ1-2
CDR3: CASGKTGAYGYTF
DNA: TGCGCCAGCGGCAAGACAGGGGCCTATGGCTACACCTTC

V: TRBV6-6
D: TRBD1
J: TRBJ1-5
CDR3: CASSGDRNQPQHF
DNA: TGTGCCAGCAGTGGGGACAGAAATCAGCCCCAGCATTTT

V: TRBV5-1
D: TRBD1
J: TRBJ2-5
CDR3: CASSLTTGGMDETQYF
DNA: TGCGCCAGCAGCTTGACGACAGGGGGCATGGATGAGACCCAGTACTTC